A single sample is the source of the 20 T cell receptor beta chains below, sequenced in a study of identical twins. TCRdb reprocessed the 5' RACE reads via MiXCR and lists one record per CDR3 protein. The sample comprises about 550,000 distinct CDR3 sequences, around 22% of which are singletons, and more than 0.4% rests with the top ten. The same data also contributed to another study, on yellow fever vaccine responses in identical twins.

Material: CD4+ T cells sorted from blood. The origin of the receptors is a woman aged 18-29 years in good health.

V usage is TRBV6-1 and J usage is TRBJ2-3; a weak D match, TRBD2 (6 bases). The CDR3 runs 13 residues. Deletions cut 10 bases from V and 2 bases from J, with 13 bases between. CDR1 and CDR2 (germline): MNHNS, SASEGT. This CDR3 is CANPGAYTDTQYF. For the CDR3, the DNA is TGTGCCAACCCGGGAGCTTACACAGATACGCAGTATTTT.

The chain couples TRBV6-5 to TRBJ2-3; D is unresolved. Germline-derived CDR1 and CDR2 are MNHEY and SVGAGI. Trimming removed 0 bases from V and 1 base from J, with 8 bases in between. CDR3 length: 15 residues. The CDR3 DNA is TGTGCCAGCAGTTACTCTGCTTGGGGCACAGATACGCAGTATTTT. The encoded protein is CASSYSAWGTDTQYF.

This clonotype was observed a few times. The chain employs TRBV7-9 and TRBJ2-7, with D perhaps TRBD2 (5 bases). The CDR3 is 12 amino acids. V lost 5 bases and J 7 bases, leaving 12 bases between the germline ends. Germline values: CDR1 SEHNR, CDR2 FQNEAQ (reference sequence). This CDR3 is CASSPLVWEQYF. Here the CDR3 DNA reads TGTGCCAGCAGCCCACTAGTGTGGGAGCAGTACTTC.

The V and J genes are TRBV3-1 and TRBJ2-2; 8 bases align to TRBD2. The CDR3 covers 18 residues. V was clipped by 1 base and J by 2 bases; unmatched bases: 9. Germline V gene sequence: CDR1 LGHDT, CDR2 YNNKEL (reference sequence). CDR3 nucleotide sequence: TGTGCCAGCAGCCAAGTCCATGCCAGCGGGGGTAACACCGGGGAGCTGTTTTTT. It specifies CASSQVHASGGNTGELFF.

This clonotype was seen only once. This chain links TRBV6-2 or TRBV6-3 with TRBJ1-2; TRBD1 matches 7 bases. The CDR3 is 14 residues long. After removal of 5 bases from V and 1 base from J, the junction contained 4 bases not matched to a gene. Looked up from germline, CDR1 is MNHEY and CDR2 is SVGEGT. The CDR3 region is CASSETGRNYGYTF. DNA for the CDR3: TGTGCCAGCAGTGAGACAGGGCGTAACTATGGCTACACCTTC.

This clonotype was seen only a few times. V is TRBV12-3 or TRBV12-4 and J is TRBJ1-1; 8 positions agree with TRBD1. The CDR3 runs to 17 residues. V was pared by 4 bases and J by 2 bases, with 12 bases of the junction left unmatched. In nucleotides, the CDR3 is TGTGCCAGCAGTTCAATCCGGACAGGGATCTTCAACACTGAAGCTTTCTTT. This sequence encodes CASSSIRTGIFNTEAFF.

This clonotype appeared a few times. The chain has TRBV5-5 and TRBJ1-2; D is possibly TRBD1 (6 bases). CDR1 and CDR2 (germline): SGHKS, YYEKEE (reference sequence). V lost 3 bases and J lost 8, with 14 bases in between. The CDR3 contains 13 residues. CDR3 sequence reads: CASSYQGTQGYTF. In DNA, the CDR3 is TGTGCCAGCAGCTACCAGGGGACACAGGGCTACACCTTC.

This chain links TRBV7-9 with TRBJ2-1, with TRBD1 as a possible D gene (5 bases). Germline V gene lookup returns CDR1 SEHNR and CDR2 FQNEAQ (reference sequence). Deletions cut 1 base from V and 7 bases from J, with 14 bases between. The CDR3 sequence is 15 residues long. Written as DNA, the CDR3 is TGTGCCAGCAGCTTAGGTACAGGTGAATGGAATGAGCAGTTCTTC. Residues: CASSLGTGEWNEQFF.

V gene TRBV15 combines with J gene TRBJ1-2; D is unclear. CDR1 LNHNV and CDR2 YYDKDF come from the germline V gene (reference sequence). This CDR3 spans 12 amino acids. The V and J ends lost 1 base and 6 bases respectively, with 6 bases between them. CDR3 in amino acids: CATSRGRDGYTF. CDR3 DNA: TGTGCCACCAGCAGAGGACGGGATGGCTACACCTTC. Looking up the rest from reference TRBV15 and TRBJ1-2 gives the full variable domain: DAMVIQNPRYQVTQFGKPVTLSCSQTLNHNVMYWYQQKSSQAPKLLFHYYDKDFNNEADTPDNFQSRRPNTSFCFLDIRSPGLGDTAMYLCATSRGRDGYTFGSGTRLTVV.

V is TRBV3-1 and J is TRBJ2-3, with D perhaps TRBD2 (6 bases). CDR3 length: 16 residues. V was pared by 3 bases and J by 0 bases, with 13 bases between. Germline V lookup: CDR1 LGHDT, CDR2 YNNKEL (reference sequence). The CDR3 sequence: CASSQVSGLSTDTQYF. CDR3 nucleotide sequence: TGTGCCAGCAGCCAGGTGAGCGGGCTAAGCACAGATACGCAGTATTTT.

This clonotype was counted only a few times. J is TRBJ2-3 and V is TRBV28, with TRBD2 identical over 11 bases. Germline V gene sequence: CDR1 MDHEN, CDR2 SYDVKM. This CDR3 spans 21 amino acids. Unmatched junction bases numbered 19, after V lost 1 base and J lost 4 bases. As DNA, the CDR3 is TGTGCCAGCAGTTTATTTCGGGGACAGCCGACTAGCGGGACCCTACCAGATACGCAGTATTTT. Its translation: CASSLFRGQPTSGTLPDTQYF.

This clonotype is a singleton in its sample. The chain combines TRBV13 with TRBJ1-6; D perhaps matches TRBD1 (5 bases). The CDR3 contains 13 residues. V was pared by 7 bases and J by 10 bases, with 14 bases between. The germline CDR1 and CDR2 sequences are PRHDT and FYEKMQ (reference sequence). The CDR3 protein is CASKRGDWSPLHF. The DNA of the CDR3 is TGTGCCAGCAAGCGGGGGGATTGGTCACCCCTCCACTTT.

In DNA form, the CDR3 reads TGCAGTGCACCCCCTGGTGGGCTAGCGGGGAGCACAGATACGCAGTATTTT. Amino acid sequence: CSAPPGGLAGSTDTQYF. The V call is TRBV20-1, the J call TRBJ2-3; the match to TRBD2 covers 9 bases. Looked up from germline, CDR1 is DFQATT and CDR2 is SNEGSKA (reference sequence). The CDR3 has 17 residues. V gave up 6 bases and J gave up 0 bases; unmatched junction bases: 13.

This clonotype was seen more than once but under ten times. V and J are TRBV21-1 and TRBJ2-5; the table's D call, TRBD1, has no DNA check behind it. TRBV21-1 is flagged as a pseudogene. CDR3 length equals 18 residues. CDR3 protein: CASSKEGSGFILQETQYF. The CDR3 DNA reads as TGTGCCAGCAGCAAAGAGGGATCAGGGTTTATCCTACAAGAGACCCAGTACTTC.

This chain connects TRBV9 to TRBJ2-5; a possible D gene is TRBD1 (5 bases). The V gene lost 3 bases and the J gene lost 1 base, with 10 bases spanning the gap. This CDR3 spans 14 amino acids. CDR1 and CDR2 (germline): SGDLS, YYNGEE. The CDR3 loop reads CASSDRQSQETQYF. The DNA for the CDR3 is TGTGCCAGCAGCGATAGACAGAGCCAAGAGACCCAGTACTTC.

This chain connects TRBV6-1 to TRBJ2-2; D might be TRBD1 or TRBD2, each matching 6 bases. This CDR3 spans 15 amino acids. Trimming left V 5 bases short and J 7 bases short, with 17 bases between. The V gene's germline CDR1 is MNHNS and CDR2 SASEGT. CDR3 nucleotide sequence: TGTGCCAGCAGTCCCCAAGGGGGGAGCGACGGGGAGCTGTTTTTT. Its protein is CASSPQGGSDGELFF.

CDR3 in DNA: TGCAGCGTTGATCAGGGGGCGCGGTCTGGTGAGCAGTTCTTC. Protein sequence: CSVDQGARSGEQFF. The rearrangement uses TRBV29-1 and TRBJ2-1; 8 bases match TRBD1. Per the germline V gene, CDR1 is SQVTM and CDR2 is ANQGSEA. V shed 3 bases, J shed 9 bases, and the junction held 10 bases outside the gene matches. This CDR3 contains 14 residues.

The chain uses TRBV7-6 and TRBJ2-7; perhaps TRBD1 as D (6 bases). The CDR3 length is 14 residues. Deletions cut 5 bases from V and 0 bases from J, with 11 bases between. Germline V gives CDR1 SGHVS, CDR2 FNYEAQ. The CDR3 sequence is CASSRGGFSYEQYF. DNA of the CDR3: TGTGCCAGCAGCAGAGGGGGATTCTCCTACGAGCAGTACTTC.

This chain joins TRBV20-1 and TRBJ2-1, with TRBD2 identical over 8 bases. V lost 1 base to trimming and J lost 4 bases; unmatched junction nucleotides: 6. The CDR3 runs to 15 residues. CDR1 is DFQATT, CDR2 SNEGSKA, per germline (reference sequence). In nucleotides, the CDR3 is TGCAGTGCTAGAGGGCGGGGGGCATGGTACAATGAGCAGTTCTTC. It yields the protein CSARGRGAWYNEQFF.

J is TRBJ2-3 and V is TRBV19, with D maybe TRBD2 (6 bases). The CDR3 has 12 residues. Germline values: CDR1 LNHDA, CDR2 SQIVND (reference sequence). Deletions cut 7 bases from V and 14 bases from J, with 19 bases between. The CDR3 protein is CASTASGRRWYF. CDR3 nucleotides: TGTGCCAGTACCGCCTCCGGGAGAAGGTGGTATTTT.